This T cell receptor beta chain is from a study of shared clonotypes between healthy human individuals (TCRdb year 2020). With regard to the full study: The cohort comprised two women and a few men aged 18 to 49 years. For each donor, three plates each were used for CD4 naive and CD4 memory, two plates were used for CD8 naive, and one plate was used for CD8 memory. Blood TCR repertoires of five healthy adults were deeply sequenced to estimate repertoire size and the extent of clonotype sharing between individuals. To increase sequencing depth and limit assay-specific biases, different laboratories used diverse techniques to prepare libraries and sequence TCR repertoires. Leukapheresis yielded between about 0.94 and 9 billion PBMCs per donor. Study-level results and caveats: Roughly 5% of naive CD4, 3% to 4% of naive CD8, approximately 2.2% of memory CD4, and 0.4% of memory CD8 clonotypes were shared across four donors. Because the study included only a small number of donors, the genetic and exposure-history diversity represented was limited. Naive subsets generally had larger estimated clonotype richness than memory subsets. Clonotypes shared by all four sorted-subset donors showed higher generation probabilities than non-shared clonotypes. Pairwise subsampling led to the expectation that sequencing depth would affect the degree of clonotype sharing among donors. Only blood was sampled, and tissue TCR repertoires likely differ from those in blood. Incomplete sequencing was indicated by rarefaction of sorted-subset datasets, despite the large sequencing depth.

Turning to this clone: Its specific antigen is unknown. Base qualities are missing; no much larger clone stands one base away.

Using the deep immunoSEQ assay, multiplex PCR amplified TCR CDR3 regions from genomic DNA. Extracted genomic DNA from each cell subset was distributed evenly across all wells of several immunoSEQ 96-well plates, and each plate was treated as a replicate. For sorted subsets, each replicate PCR was loaded with roughly 0.2 ug genomic DNA, equivalent to some 31,000 T cell genomes. Purified libraries were quantified with a Qubit 3.0 fluorometer, sized on a Bioanalyzer 2100, and re-quantified with the KAPA Library Quantification kit. Each immunoSEQ 96-well plate was sequenced on its own single-read 150-cycle Illumina NextSeq 550 flow cell. On the authors' methods: Because the immunoSEQ output held only junctional sequences and lacked quality scores, the filtering could not match the filtering applied to full-length reads. Sequences were annotated with PyIR, a Python wrapper for IgBLAST v1.9, and V/J genes and CDR3 were assigned using IMGT germline references. Reads with weak V/J assignments (E-value above 1e-6), missing CDR3, stop codons, out-of-frame junctions, or ambiguous translated residues were removed. V3J clonotypes were defined by identical inferred V gene, J gene, and CDR3 amino acid sequence. To compute the percentage overlap between repertoires, the number of shared unique clonotypes was divided by the size of the smaller repertoire. Repertoire richness was assessed with RTK rarefaction, the Chao1 estimator, and Recon v2.1 estimates of unobserved clonotypes. For all TCRbeta clonotypes obtained by the gDNA method from a handful of donors, generation probabilities were computed with OLGA. TCRdb's version of the immuneACCESS table is confined to in-frame rearrangements and falls short of the full clone set. An unresolved V gene accounts for under half of the shortfall where checked; the remainder is of unknown origin. The V and J calls and clone size come from that table; D and trimming were worked out from the DNA. For this sample the table gives hundreds of thousands of clones, of which 80% to 95% were detected only once. The ten largest account for less than 25% of the sample.

CD8 naive samples were obtained by positive selection for CCR7 among CD45RO-negative cells, yielding a CD45RA+CCR7+ population from which TemRA cells were excluded. The donors were healthy, HIV-negative adults with no recently reported acute infections or vaccinations. Only Caucasian adults living in Nashville, Tennessee, USA were represented among the donors. Blood was obtained by leukapheresis, after which PBMCs were separated by Ficoll-Histopaque density gradient centrifugation and cryopreserved in liquid nitrogen vapor phase. Analytical flow cytometry was used to check the purity and quantity of each magnetically sorted T cell population. Genomic DNA was isolated from every sorted fraction and measured by UV absorbance on a Nanodrop 2000c. This clonotype was obtained from a man aged 25-45 years in good health. Sequencing was carried out using naive CD8+ T cells sorted from blood. The cell subset or site label for this specimen denotes: CD45RA+CCR7+.

The CDR3: CASTPRNGFLGYTF. The nucleotides are TGTGCCAGCACCCCGAGGAACGGATTCCTTGGCTACACCTTC. The rearrangement combines TRBV27 with TRBJ1-2, with no reliable assignment of the D segment. CDR1 and CDR2 were assigned from the germline V gene (reference sequence) as MNHEY and SMNVEV. Trimming costs V 7 bases and J 7 bases, and their ends lie 19 bases apart. Including the terminal cysteine and phenylalanine, the CDR3 comprises 14 residues. Just the 42-base CDR3 DNA is kept, in frame starting at base 1.